A selection of T cell receptor beta chains follows, all from one sample in a study of T-cell memory formation after mild COVID-19. TCRdb reanalysed the 5' RACE reads using MiXCR and keeps one entry per CDR3 protein. The table records about 470,000 distinct CDR3 sequences, 15% to 20% of them present only once. Specimen: PBMCs or a T cell subset sorted from them (not recorded which). These TCRs come from an adult woman who had mild COVID-19 (a few samples of this study predate the infection). Cell type and time point are not known. Each CDR3 is given with its conserved first and last residue. A D gene is named only where the DNA matches it firmly. A clone size is listed for some rows: how often the clone was seen (once, few, many), or a class if it is expanded.

size	D	V	J	DNA	CDR3
-	TRBD2	TRBV14	TRBJ2-3	TGTGCCAGCAGCCAACTAGCGGGAGGGCGCACAGATACGCAGTATTTT	CASSQLAGGRTDTQYF
few	-	TRBV12-3/TRBV12-4	TRBJ1-6	TGTGCCAGCAGTTTAGGTTGGCAGGTAGGGGATTCACCCCTCCACTTT	CASSLGWQVGDSPLHF
-	TRBD2	TRBV20-1	TRBJ2-5	TGCAGTGCTAGACGGGTAGCGGGGGAAGGAGAGACCCAGTACTTC	CSARRVAGEGETQYF
-	-	TRBV7-2	TRBJ1-5	TGTGCCAGCAGCTTGTCATTCGGGATGGGCCAGCCCCAGCATTTT	CASSLSFGMGQPQHF
-	-	TRBV4-3	TRBJ2-1	TGCGCCAGCAGCCCTTTCGGGGGCACTGAGCAGTTCTTC	CASSPFGGTEQFF
many	TRBD1	TRBV20-1	TRBJ1-2	TGCAGTGCTAGAGCCGGGACAGGGGTGGGGGCCTATGGCTACACCTTC	CSARAGTGVGAYGYTF
few	-	TRBV6-5	TRBJ2-1	TGTGCCAGCAGGAACCGGGACTTACTTAATGAGCAGTTCTTC	CASRNRDLLNEQFF
few	-	TRBV11-3	TRBJ2-3	TGTGCCAGCAGCTTAGTGTCGAGTATGGATACGCAGTATTTT	CASSLVSSMDTQYF
-	TRBD1	TRBV2	TRBJ1-5	TGTGCCAGCAGTGAATGGGGGACAGGGGGAAATCAGCCCCAGCATTTT	CASSEWGTGGNQPQHF
many	TRBD1	TRBV5-1	TRBJ1-1	TGCGCCAGCAGCCCCGGGACAGGGAACACTGAAGCTTTCTTT	CASSPGTGNTEAFF
-	TRBD1	TRBV11-2	TRBJ1-1	TGTGCCAGCAGCCGAGGGGACAGTCGGCGGGGCACTGAAGCTTTCTTT	CASSRGDSRRGTEAFF
few	TRBD1	TRBV20-1	TRBJ1-5	TGCAGTGCTAGAGTATCCCCGTGGACAGGGGTAGTTCAGCCCCAGCATTTT	CSARVSPWTGVVQPQHF
-	TRBD2	TRBV2	TRBJ2-1	TGTGCCAGCAGTGCGCTAGCGGAGAGCTCCTACAATGAGCAGTTCTTC	CASSALAESSYNEQFF
many	TRBD1	TRBV19	TRBJ1-1	TGTGCCAGTAGTCCGCAGGGTACGGGACAGGGCACTGAAGCTTTCTTT	CASSPQGTGQGTEAFF
few	-	TRBV29-1	TRBJ1-1	TGCAGCGCTAAGGGACAGAACACTGAAGCTTTCTTT	CSAKGQNTEAFF
-	TRBD1	TRBV29-1	TRBJ2-1	TGCAGCGTTGGGACAGGGGACACTTACAATGAGCAGTTCTTC	CSVGTGDTYNEQFF
-	-	TRBV24-1	TRBJ2-3	TGTGCCACCAGTGAACGGGACTTCACAGATACGCAGTATTTT	CATSERDFTDTQYF
-	-	TRBV7-2	TRBJ1-5	TGTGCCAGCAGCTTTTACGGTCAGCCCCAGCATTTT	CASSFYGQPQHF
-	-	TRBV20-1	TRBJ2-1	TGCAGTGCTAGACTGGGCCGGGGGTACAATGAGCAGTTCTTC	CSARLGRGYNEQFF
-	-	TRBV7-9	TRBJ1-3	TGTGCCAGCAGCGGATGGACAGAGAGCTCTGGAAACACCATATATTTT	CASSGWTESSGNTIYF
-	-	TRBV12-3/TRBV12-4	TRBJ2-1	TGTGCCAGCAGTTTCCCGAGTGAGCAGTTCTTC	CASSFPSEQFF
many	-	TRBV18	TRBJ2-1	TGTGCCAGCTCACCGGCTATTTACAATGAGCAGTTCTTC	CASSPAIYNEQFF
many	-	TRBV3-1	TRBJ2-1	TGTGCCAGCAGCCACCGGGGTGGTGAGCAGTTCTTC	CASSHRGGEQFF
-	-	TRBV4-3	TRBJ2-3	TGCGCCAGCAGCCAAGAGGTAGCGGTTTTCACAGATACGCAGTATTTT	CASSQEVAVFTDTQYF
few	-	TRBV11-1	TRBJ2-5	TGTGCCAGCAGCCCTGGTGCGATGGAGACCCAGTACTTC	CASSPGAMETQYF
-	-	TRBV27	TRBJ1-2	TGTGCCAGCAGTTCCATGCAGCTTAACTATGGCTACACCTTC	CASSSMQLNYGYTF
-	-	TRBV19	TRBJ2-7	TGTGCCAGTAGTAACCCAGGGGATAAGAACGAGCAGTACTTC	CASSNPGDKNEQYF
-	-	TRBV30	TRBJ2-7	TGTGCCTGGAGCCGGGACTCGAGCTCCTACGAGCAGTACTTC	CAWSRDSSSYEQYF
many	-	TRBV3-1	TRBJ2-2	TGTGCCAGCAGCCAAGTTACCCCCGGAGGAACCGGGGAGCTGTTTTTT	CASSQVTPGGTGELFF
few	-	TRBV5-1	TRBJ2-7	TGCGCCAGCAGCCTCCACGAAGGAGCCTACGAGCAGTACTTC	CASSLHEGAYEQYF
-	-	TRBV24-1	TRBJ1-2	TGTGCCACCTCGTTAGCTAACTATGGCTACACCTTC	CATSLANYGYTF
-	TRBD2	TRBV7-6	TRBJ2-2	TGTGCCAGCAGACTCGGGACTAGCTTAGATGTCGGGGAGCTGTTTTTT	CASRLGTSLDVGELFF
-	TRBD2	TRBV7-6	TRBJ2-3	TGTGCCAGCAGCTTAGTACGCGGAGCGGGGATATACACAGATACGCAGTATTTT	CASSLVRGAGIYTDTQYF
-	-	TRBV4-1	TRBJ1-5	TGCGCCAGCAGCCAAGTGGGGGGCGGGCAGCCCCAGCATTTT	CASSQVGGGQPQHF
-	TRBD2	TRBV15	TRBJ2-7	TGTGCCACCAGCAGGGGACTAGCGGGAAATGGGCAGTACTTC	CATSRGLAGNGQYF
-	-	TRBV7-3	TRBJ2-5	TGTGCCAGCAGCTTATATCCGGGAGCCCAAGAGACCCAGTACTTC	CASSLYPGAQETQYF
few	-	TRBV12-3/TRBV12-4	TRBJ1-6	TGTGTCAGCAGTTTAGCCAGGGAAGGCTCACCCCTCCACTTT	CVSSLAREGSPLHF
-	-	TRBV6-1	TRBJ2-6	TGTGCCAGCAGCGAGACAGCGCCGAGCTCTGGGGCCAACGTCCTGACTTTC	CASSETAPSSGANVLTF
-	TRBD2	TRBV4-1	TRBJ2-7	TGCGCCAGCAGCCCGGACCTAGCGGGGACCTACGAGCAGTACTTC	CASSPDLAGTYEQYF
-	-	TRBV6-5	TRBJ2-4	TGTGCCAGCAGGGCCACTAGAATAAAAGCCAAAAACATTCAGTACTTC	CASRATRIKAKNIQYF
-	-	TRBV15	TRBJ2-2	TGTGCCACCAGCAGAGGAAAGTCGTCCCCGTCGAACACCGGGGAGCTGTTTTTT	CATSRGKSSPSNTGELFF
few	-	TRBV12-3/TRBV12-4	TRBJ1-4	TGTGCCAGCAGCCTCGACGGGACTAATGAAAAACTGTTTTTT	CASSLDGTNEKLFF
-	-	TRBV6-1	TRBJ2-3	TGTGCCAGCAGTCCCTTTAGCTTGAATACGCAGTATTTT	CASSPFSLNTQYF
-	TRBD2	TRBV6-1	TRBJ2-3	TGTGCCAGCGGGACTAGCGGGAGACCAGATACGCAGTATTTT	CASGTSGRPDTQYF
few	-	TRBV7-9	TRBJ2-1	TGTGCCAGCAGCCCGTCTTCATTCAACTCCTACAATGAGCAGTTCTTC	CASSPSSFNSYNEQFF
-	TRBD1	TRBV7-3	TRBJ2-3	TGTGCCAGCAGCCGTGGACAGGGGGCAGTAGATACGCAGTATTTT	CASSRGQGAVDTQYF
few	-	TRBV18	TRBJ1-1	TGTGCCAGCCAGGAGGACAGCTCTCCGAGGGCTTTCTTT	CASQEDSSPRAFF
few	TRBD1	TRBV24-1	TRBJ1-2	TGTGCCACCAGTGATGCCGGGACAGAGAACTATGGCTACACCTTC	CATSDAGTENYGYTF
few	-	TRBV5-1	TRBJ1-2	TGCGCCAGCAGCTTGGGGGCCGTTGGCTACACCTTC	CASSLGAVGYTF
few	-	TRBV12-3/TRBV12-4	TRBJ2-7	TGTGCCAGCAGTAAGGTGGGCCTTTCCGAGGAGCAGTACTTC	CASSKVGLSEEQYF
-	TRBD2	TRBV4-3	TRBJ2-3	TGCGCCAGCAGCCAAGGTCCCTGGCTAGCGGAGCCACACCGACCAGAGACGCAGTATTTT	CASSQGPWLAEPHRPETQYF
-	-	TRBV6-5	TRBJ2-1	TGTGCCAGCAGTTACAAGGGTTCGGGACGGCAGTTCTTC	CASSYKGSGRQFF
-	-	TRBV12-3/TRBV12-4	TRBJ1-5	TGTGCCAGCGGCCATACCCCCCCCGGCCAGCCCCAGCATTTT	CASGHTPPGQPQHF
-	-	TRBV19	TRBJ2-7	TGTGCCAGTAGTCCCCTATGGGGGGTCAACTACGAGCAGTACTTC	CASSPLWGVNYEQYF